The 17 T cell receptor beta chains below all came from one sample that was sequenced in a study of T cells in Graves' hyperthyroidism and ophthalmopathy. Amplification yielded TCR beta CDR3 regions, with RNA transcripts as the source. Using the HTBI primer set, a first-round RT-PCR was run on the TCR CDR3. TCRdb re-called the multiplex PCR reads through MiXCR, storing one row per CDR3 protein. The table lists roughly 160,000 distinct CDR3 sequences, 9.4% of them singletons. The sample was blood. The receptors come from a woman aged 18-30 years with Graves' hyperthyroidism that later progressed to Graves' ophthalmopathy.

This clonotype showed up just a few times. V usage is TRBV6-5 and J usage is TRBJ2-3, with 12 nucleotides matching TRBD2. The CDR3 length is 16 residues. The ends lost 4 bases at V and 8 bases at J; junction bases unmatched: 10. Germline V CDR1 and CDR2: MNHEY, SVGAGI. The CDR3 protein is CASSSIGLAGTLTQYF. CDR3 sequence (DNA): TGTGCCAGCAGTTCGATCGGACTAGCGGGAACTCTTACGCAGTATTTT.

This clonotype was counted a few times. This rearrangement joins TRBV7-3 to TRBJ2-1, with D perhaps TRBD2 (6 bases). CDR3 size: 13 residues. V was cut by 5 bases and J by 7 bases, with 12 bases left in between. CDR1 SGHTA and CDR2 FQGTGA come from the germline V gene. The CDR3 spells CASSGTGVNEQFF. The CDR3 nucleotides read TGTGCCAGCAGCGGCACGGGAGTAAATGAGCAGTTCTTC.

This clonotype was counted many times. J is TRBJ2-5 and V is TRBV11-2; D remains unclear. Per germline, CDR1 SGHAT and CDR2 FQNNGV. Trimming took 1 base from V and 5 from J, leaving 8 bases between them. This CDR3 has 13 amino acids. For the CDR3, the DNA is TGTGCCAGCAGCTTAGGGGTGGGTGAGACCCAGTACTTC. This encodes CASSLGVGETQYF.

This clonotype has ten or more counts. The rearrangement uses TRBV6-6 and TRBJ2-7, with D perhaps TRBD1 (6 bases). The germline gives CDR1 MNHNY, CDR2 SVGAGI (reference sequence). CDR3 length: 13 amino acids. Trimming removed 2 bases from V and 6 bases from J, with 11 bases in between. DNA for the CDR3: TGTGCCAGCAGTTACGTTTCGACAGGCGAGCAGTACTTC. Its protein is CASSYVSTGEQYF.

The CDR3 is CASRKTGDYGYTF. The CDR3 nucleotides are TGCGCCAGCAGGAAAACAGGAGACTATGGCTACACCTTC. This chain uses TRBV4-1 with TRBJ1-2, with D tentatively TRBD1 (5 bases). Germline V gene sequence: CDR1 MGHRA, CDR2 YSYEKL. The CDR3 runs 13 residues. The ends were cut back, 6 bases at V and 3 bases at J, with 11 bases in the middle.

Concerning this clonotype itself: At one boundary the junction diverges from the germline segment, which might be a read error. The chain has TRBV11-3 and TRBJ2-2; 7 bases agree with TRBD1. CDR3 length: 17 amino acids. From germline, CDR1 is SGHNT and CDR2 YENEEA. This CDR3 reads CASSSTFDRANTRELFF. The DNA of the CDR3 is TGTGCCAGCAGCTCAACCTTCGACAGGGCGAACACCCGGGAGCTGTTTTTT.

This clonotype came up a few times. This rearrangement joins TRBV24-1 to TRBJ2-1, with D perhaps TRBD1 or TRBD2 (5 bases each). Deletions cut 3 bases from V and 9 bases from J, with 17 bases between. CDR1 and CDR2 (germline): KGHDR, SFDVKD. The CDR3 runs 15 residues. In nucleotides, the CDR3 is TGTGCCACCAGTGATCCGTCCGGGACCTGGTCTGAGCAGTTCTTC. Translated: CATSDPSGTWSEQFF.

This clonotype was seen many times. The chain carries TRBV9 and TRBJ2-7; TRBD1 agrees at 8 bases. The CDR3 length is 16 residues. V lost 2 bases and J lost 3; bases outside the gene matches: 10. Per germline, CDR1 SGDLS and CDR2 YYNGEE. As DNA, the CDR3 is TGTGCCAGCAGCGTCACCGGGACAGGACCTTACTACGAGCAGTACTTC. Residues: CASSVTGTGPYYEQYF.

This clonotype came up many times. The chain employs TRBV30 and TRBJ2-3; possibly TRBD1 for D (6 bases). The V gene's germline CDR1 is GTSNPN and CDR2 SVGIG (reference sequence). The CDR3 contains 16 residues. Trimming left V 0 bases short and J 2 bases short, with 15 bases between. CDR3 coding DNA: TGTGCCTGGAGTGTCGAGGGACATATTGTCACAGATACGCAGTATTTT. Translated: CAWSVEGHIVTDTQYF.

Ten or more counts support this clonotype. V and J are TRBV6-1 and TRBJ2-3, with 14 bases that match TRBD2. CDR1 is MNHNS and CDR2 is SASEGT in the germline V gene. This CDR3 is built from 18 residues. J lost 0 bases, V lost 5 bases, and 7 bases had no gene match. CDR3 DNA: TGTGCCAGCAGTTACGGACTAGCGGGGGGTCCTAGCACAGATACGCAGTATTTT. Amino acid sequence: CASSYGLAGGPSTDTQYF.

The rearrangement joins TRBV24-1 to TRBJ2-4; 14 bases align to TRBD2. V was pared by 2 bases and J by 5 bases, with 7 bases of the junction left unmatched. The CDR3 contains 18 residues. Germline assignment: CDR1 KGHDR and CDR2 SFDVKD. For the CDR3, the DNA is TGTGCCACCAGTGATTCCGGGACTAGCGGGAGTAGGGAAAACATTCAGTACTTC. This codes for CATSDSGTSGSRENIQYF.

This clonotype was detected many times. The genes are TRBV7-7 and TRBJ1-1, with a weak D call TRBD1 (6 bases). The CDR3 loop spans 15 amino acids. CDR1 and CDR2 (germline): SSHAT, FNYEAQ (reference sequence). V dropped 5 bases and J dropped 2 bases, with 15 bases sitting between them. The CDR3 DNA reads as TGTGCCAGCAGCCCATTACAGGGAGTCAACACTGAAGCTTTCTTT. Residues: CASSPLQGVNTEAFF.

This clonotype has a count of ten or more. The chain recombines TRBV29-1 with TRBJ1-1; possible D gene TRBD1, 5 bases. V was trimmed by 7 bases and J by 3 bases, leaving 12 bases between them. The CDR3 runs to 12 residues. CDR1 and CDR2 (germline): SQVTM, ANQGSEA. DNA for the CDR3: TGCAGCGGATCATGGGGACACACTGAAGCTTTCTTT. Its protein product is CSGSWGHTEAFF.

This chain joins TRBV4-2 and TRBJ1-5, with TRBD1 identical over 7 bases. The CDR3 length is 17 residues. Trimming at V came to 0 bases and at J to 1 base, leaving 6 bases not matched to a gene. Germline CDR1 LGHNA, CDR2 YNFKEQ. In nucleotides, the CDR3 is TGTGCCAGCAGCCAAGATGCCGGGACAGCCAGCAATCAGCCCCAGCATTTT. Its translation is CASSQDAGTASNQPQHF.

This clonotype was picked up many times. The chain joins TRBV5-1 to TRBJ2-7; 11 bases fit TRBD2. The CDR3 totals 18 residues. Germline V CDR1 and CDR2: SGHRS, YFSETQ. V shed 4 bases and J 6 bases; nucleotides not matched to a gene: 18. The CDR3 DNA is TGCGCCAGCAGCCTGTTACCTCGAACTAGCGGGAGAAGTGGCGAGCAGTACTTC. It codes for CASSLLPRTSGRSGEQYF.

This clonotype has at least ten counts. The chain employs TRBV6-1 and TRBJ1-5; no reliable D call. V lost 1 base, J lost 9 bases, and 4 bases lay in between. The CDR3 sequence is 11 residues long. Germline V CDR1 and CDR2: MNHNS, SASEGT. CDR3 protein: CASSEGGPQHF. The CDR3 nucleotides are TGTGCCAGCAGTGAAGGGGGGCCCCAGCATTTT.

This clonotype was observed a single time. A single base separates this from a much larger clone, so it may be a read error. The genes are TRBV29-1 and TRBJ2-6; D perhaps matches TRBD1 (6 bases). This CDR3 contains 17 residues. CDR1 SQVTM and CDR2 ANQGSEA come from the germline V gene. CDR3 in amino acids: CSVEDWTQGSGANALTF. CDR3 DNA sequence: TGCAGCGTTGAAGATTGGACCCAGGGGTCTGGGGCCAACGCCCTGACTTTC.